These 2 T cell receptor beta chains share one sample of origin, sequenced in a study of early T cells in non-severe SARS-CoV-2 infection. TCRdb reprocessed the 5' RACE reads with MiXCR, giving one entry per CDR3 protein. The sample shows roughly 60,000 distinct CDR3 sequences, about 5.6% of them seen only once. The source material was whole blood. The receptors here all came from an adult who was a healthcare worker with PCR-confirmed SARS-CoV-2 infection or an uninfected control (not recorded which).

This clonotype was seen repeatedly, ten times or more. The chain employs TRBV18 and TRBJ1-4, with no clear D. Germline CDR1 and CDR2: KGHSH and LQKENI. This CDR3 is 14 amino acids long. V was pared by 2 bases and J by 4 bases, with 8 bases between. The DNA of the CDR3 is TGTGCCAGCTCACCAAGCAGGAATAATGAAAAACTGTTTTTT. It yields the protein CASSPSRNNEKLFF.

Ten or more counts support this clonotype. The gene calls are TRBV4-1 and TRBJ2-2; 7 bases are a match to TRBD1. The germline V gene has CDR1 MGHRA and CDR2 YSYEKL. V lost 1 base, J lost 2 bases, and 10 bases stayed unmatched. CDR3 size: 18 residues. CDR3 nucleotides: TGCGCCAGCAGCCAAGTAGGGAGAGACAGGGTAAACACCGGGGAGCTGTTTTTT. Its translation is CASSQVGRDRVNTGELFF.